This T cell receptor beta chain was observed in a study of CD8 T cells in Susac syndrome (dated by TCRdb to between 2017 and 2020). The study in broad terms: Of the Susac syndrome patients who were sequenced, eight were in clinical remission while six had clinically active disease. At blood withdrawal, Susac syndrome patients were therapy-naive, treated with corticosteroids (with IVIg additionally given to some), or treated with IVIg alone. The study used repertoire sequencing to test whether antigen drove CD8+ T cell activation and differentiation in Susac syndrome. The study compared CD8+ T cell repertoire clonality among about a dozen healthy donors, about 14 Susac syndrome patients and about 16 multiple sclerosis patients. Here is what the overall study found, with its caveats: The number of individuals in the TCR sequencing and HLA analysis was acknowledged as relatively small. In the total CD8+ and CD8+ TEMRA repertoires, 15 to 20 and five Susac-specific public clones, respectively, were identified. CD8+ repertoires in Susac syndrome showed clonal expansion, which was highest in CD8+ TEMRA cells and was greater in clinically active patients than in remitting patients.

RNA was extracted with the RNeasy kit and about 0.45 to 1 ug was reverse transcribed using random hexamers. TCR beta CDR3 regions were amplified with the immunoSEQ multiplex PCR assay covering 54 Vbeta and 13 Jbeta segments. Bias from PCR amplification was corrected by using a synthetic template baseline for primer optimization and for computational correction. Regarding the original processing steps: Reads were annotated to V, D and J genes according to IMGT and were analyzed with immunoSEQ Analyzer, with only productive sequences retained. Clonality was computed as one minus Shannon entropy normalized by log2 of the number of productive unique sequences. For each patient and control, public and private clones were evaluated among the 100 most prevalent clones. Susac-specific clones were defined as absent from healthy and MS cohorts, roughly 1,100 published viral clones and other ImmuneACCESS disease sequences. TCRdb reran the public reads through fastp at Q25 and MiXCR, keeping productive beta chains. Each entry merges the rows of one CDR3 protein and shows their most common DNA and genes. The V and J calls and clone size are TCRdb's, not the authors'. Present in this sample are some 26,000 distinct CDR3 sequences, approximately 92% of which were seen just once. The ten largest clones add up to 0.6% to 0.75% of the sample.

Peripheral blood CD8+ and CD4+ T cells from healthy donors, Susac syndrome patients and multiple sclerosis patients were profiled using high-throughput TCR beta sequencing. The Susac syndrome patients fulfilled recently defined diagnostic criteria for either definite or probable disease. Bulk CD8+ and CD4+ T cells were purified by magnetic negative isolation, whereas CD8+ TEMRA cells were enriched by FACS. Blood was drawn into EDTA tubes, processed within 24 hours, and PBMCs were isolated by density gradient centrifugation. PBMCs destined for TCR sequencing were cryopreserved in liquid nitrogen and later thawed in a 37 °C water bath. Purity of sorted or isolated CD4+, CD8+ and CD8+ TEMRA cells was at least 90%. CDR1 SGHDN and CDR2 FVKESK are derived from the germline V gene. The CDR3 has 17 amino acids, counting the end cysteine and phenylalanine. The entry retains the CDR3 DNA only, 51 bases that are in frame from base 1. Here V drops 1 base and J drops 4 bases, and the junction holds 9 bases not matched to any gene.

A remark on this clonotype: Its antigen has not been determined. No clone much larger than this one lies a single base away; base qualities are absent.

The chain is made from TRBV14 and TRBJ2-3; TRBD2 lines up with 9 middle nucleotides. The material sequenced was CD8+ T cells from PBMCs. The sequence derives from a human donor with Susac syndrome. Here is the DNA: TGTGCCAGCAGCCAAGTAACCCTAGCGGGGTCGGCAGATACGCAGTATTTT. This translates into CASSQVTLAGSADTQYF.